Listed below are T cell receptor beta chains from one sample, sequenced in a study of shared clonotypes between healthy human individuals. Profiling relied on immunoSEQ multiplex PCR, and the TCRdb table lists in-frame clones only, not all of them. Of about 800,000 clones listed, 96% were seen once; the top ten hold about 0.21%. The source material was naive CD8+ T cells sorted from blood. These receptor sequences come from a man aged 25-40 years in good health. Each CDR3 is given with its conserved first and last residue. Fields, in order: CDR3 length, D gene, J gene, clone size, V gene, CDR3 DNA, CDR3 protein. The D gene is left open where the match is weak. Size values are once, few and many counts, or a class for expanded clones, and some rows have none.

15	-	TRBJ2-7	few	TRBV7-8	TGTGCCAGCAGCCCAAGCATAGCGAGAGCCTACGAGCAGTACTTC	CASSPSIARAYEQYF
17	-	TRBJ2-3	-	TRBV11-2	TGTGCCAGCAGCTTAGGAACAGGGGGGGTTTTCACAGATACGCAGTATTTT	CASSLGTGGVFTDTQYF
16	TRBD1	TRBJ2-2	-	TRBV5-1	TGCGCCAGCAGGGCCCCGCGAGGGGGCGCCCCCGGGGAGCTGTTTTTT	CASRAPRGGAPGELFF
17	-	TRBJ2-5	once	TRBV4-1	TGCGCCAGCAGCTCCCTCTTCCTCCGGAGGGATCAAGAGACCCAGTACTTC	CASSSLFLRRDQETQYF
14	TRBD1	TRBJ2-7	-	TRBV5-1	TGCGCCAGCAGCCATGACAGGGCTTCCTACGAGCAGTACTTC	CASSHDRASYEQYF
11	-	TRBJ1-1	-	TRBV30	TGTGCCAAGAGGACGAACACTGAAGCTTTCTTT	CAKRTNTEAFF
16	-	TRBJ1-2	-	TRBV6-5	TGTGCCAGCAGTTACTCGGCCGGGGCGGCGGGCTATGGCTACACCTTC	CASSYSAGAAGYGYTF
13	-	TRBJ1-5	-	TRBV19	TGTGCCAGTAGTATAGGGGGGATTCAGCCCCAGCATTTT	CASSIGGIQPQHF
16	TRBD2	TRBJ2-5	-	TRBV5-1	TGCGCCAGCAGCCCGGGCACGAGCGGGAGACAAGAGACCCAGTACTTC	CASSPGTSGRQETQYF
12	-	TRBJ2-3	-	TRBV5-4	TGTGCCAGCAGCTTGGAGGTAGATACGCAGTATTTT	CASSLEVDTQYF
14	-	TRBJ2-7	-	TRBV27	TGTGCCAGCAGTTTATCAAACGACCCTGGCGAGCAGTACTTC	CASSLSNDPGEQYF
12	-	TRBJ2-7	-	TRBV28	TGTGCCAGCAGTTTTGGTCAGGACGAGCAGTACTTC	CASSFGQDEQYF
12	-	TRBJ2-7	-	TRBV5-1	TGCGCCAGCAGCAGCGGACCTTACGAGCAGTACTTC	CASSSGPYEQYF
17	TRBD2	TRBJ2-3	-	TRBV29-1	TGCAGCGTTGAATATCTAGGGACTAGCGGTAGCACAGATACGCAGTATTTT	CSVEYLGTSGSTDTQYF
16	-	TRBJ1-5	-	TRBV15	TGTGCCACCAGCGGCCCCTTCGGGGGGGGAGGTCAGCCCCAGCATTTT	CATSGPFGGGGQPQHF
15	TRBD1	TRBJ1-2	-	TRBV27	TGTGCCAGCAGTGCGCTTGACAGGGCGGCGGATGGCTACACCTTC	CASSALDRAADGYTF
15	-	TRBJ2-1	-	TRBV4-3	TGCGCCAGCAGCCAAGATTTAACAGCCTACAATGAGCAGTTCTTC	CASSQDLTAYNEQFF
18	TRBD1	TRBJ2-7	-	TRBV7-9	TGTGCCAGCAGCCGAAGATCGGCCGGGACAGGGCCCACCTACGAGCAGTACTTC	CASSRRSAGTGPTYEQYF
16	TRBD2	TRBJ2-5	-	TRBV7-9	TGTGCCAGCAGCTTTCTAATAGCGGGGGACCAAGAGACCCAGTACTTC	CASSFLIAGDQETQYF
13	TRBD1	TRBJ2-7	-	TRBV10-3	TGTGCCATCGGGACAGGGGATAGCTACGAGCAGTACTTC	CAIGTGDSYEQYF
11	-	TRBJ2-7	-	TRBV28	TGTGCCAGCAGCCAAAACTACGAGCAGTACTTC	CASSQNYEQYF
16	-	TRBJ2-2	once	TRBV5-1	TGCGCCAGCAGCTTGGCATCCGGGATACTCACCGGGGAGCTGTTTTTT	CASSLASGILTGELFF
12	-	TRBJ2-6	-	TRBV9	TGTGCCAGCATGAGTGGGGCCAACGTCCTGACTTTC	CASMSGANVLTF
15	TRBD1	TRBJ2-5	-	TRBV4-3	TGCGCCAGCAGCCAGGCGACAGGGTTTAGGGAGACCCAGTACTTC	CASSQATGFRETQYF
11	-	TRBJ2-7	-	TRBV27	TGTGCCAGCAGTTTGGGCCTCGAGCAGTACTTC	CASSLGLEQYF
15	-	TRBJ2-1	-	TRBV9	TGTGCCAGCAGCGTACGGTGGCGGGCTGACAATGAGCAGTTCTTC	CASSVRWRADNEQFF
15	TRBD2	TRBJ2-7	-	TRBV28	TGTGCCAGCCATATTGGAGTAGCGGGGCACTACGAGCAGTACTTC	CASHIGVAGHYEQYF
14	-	TRBJ2-2	-	TRBV7-9	TGTGCCAGCAGCCAACAGGGATTCATCGGGGAGCTGTTTTTT	CASSQQGFIGELFF
15	TRBD2	TRBJ2-1	-	TRBV28	TGTGCCAGCAGTTTGCTAGCGGGAGGGCCTAATGAGCAGTTCTTC	CASSLLAGGPNEQFF
17	TRBD1	TRBJ2-3	-	TRBV7-9	TGTGCCAGCAGCCCAGACTGGGGGACAGGGGTAGGAGATACGCAGTATTTT	CASSPDWGTGVGDTQYF
16	TRBD2	TRBJ2-5	-	TRBV29-1	TGCAGCGTTGAAGGTCTGGGACTAGCGGGAGAAGAGACCCAGTACTTC	CSVEGLGLAGEETQYF
16	TRBD2	TRBJ2-1	-	TRBV7-8	TGTGCCAGCAGCGACGCTAGCGGGAGCTCCTACAATGAGCAGTTCTTC	CASSDASGSSYNEQFF
14	-	TRBJ2-3	-	TRBV5-1	TGCGCCAGCAGCGCCGGGACTAGCACAGATACGCAGTATTTT	CASSAGTSTDTQYF
15	-	TRBJ1-4	-	TRBV6-5	TGTGCCAGCAGTTCCCTTTGGGGGGCCGCTGAAAAACTGTTTTTT	CASSSLWGAAEKLFF
16	TRBD1	TRBJ2-1	-	TRBV9	TGTGCCAGCAGCGGGGAAGGCAGGGGGATGTATGATGAGCAGTTCTTC	CASSGEGRGMYDEQFF
16	-	TRBJ1-2	-	TRBV11-2	TGTGCCAGCAGCCTATTGGCCGGGACAACCTACTATGGCTACACCTTC	CASSLLAGTTYYGYTF
15	-	TRBJ2-1	-	TRBV5-1	TGCGCCAGCAGCTTGGACGGGGGCTCCTACAATGAGCAGTTCTTC	CASSLDGGSYNEQFF
15	-	TRBJ2-1	-	TRBV6-1	TGTGCCAGCAGTGAAATTACGTCTAATTACAATGAGCAGTTCTTC	CASSEITSNYNEQFF
15	-	TRBJ1-1	-	TRBV7-8	TGTGCCAGCAGCCCGTTCTGGACAGTAGACACTGAAGCTTTCTTT	CASSPFWTVDTEAFF
14	-	TRBJ1-1	-	TRBV27	TGTGCCAGCAGTTTATCGAGGAGAGGCACTGAAGCTTTCTTT	CASSLSRRGTEAFF
15	-	TRBJ2-1	-	TRBV6-5	TGTGCCAGCAGTTACTCGGCTAGCTCCTACAATGAGCAGTTCTTC	CASSYSASSYNEQFF
14	-	TRBJ1-5	-	TRBV10-1	TGCGCCACTAGACAACCCGAAAGCAATCAGCCCCAGCATTTT	CATRQPESNQPQHF
14	-	TRBJ1-2	-	TRBV9	TGTGCCAGCAGCGTAGGTGGGGGAACGGATGGCTACACCTTC	CASSVGGGTDGYTF
14	-	TRBJ2-1	-	TRBV28	TGTGCCAGCTCCTCACCCCACTCCTACAATGAGCAGTTCTTC	CASSSPHSYNEQFF
14	TRBD2	TRBJ2-7	-	TRBV29-1	TGCAGCGTCGTACCTAGCGGGAGCTCCTACGAGCAGTACTTC	CSVVPSGSSYEQYF
14	-	TRBJ1-5	-	TRBV5-4	TGTGCCAGCAGCTTGTGGGGAGGGGGACAGCCCCAGCATTTT	CASSLWGGGQPQHF
14	TRBD1	TRBJ2-3	-	TRBV7-9	TGTGCCAGCAGCTTAAGAGAAGGGACACCCAGGGGGAATTTT	CASSLREGTPRGNF
13	TRBD1	TRBJ1-2	-	TRBV27	TGTGCCAGCAGTTGGACAGGAAACTATGGCTACACCTTC	CASSWTGNYGYTF
12	-	TRBJ1-2	-	TRBV6-5	TGTGCCAGCAGGGTGTCGGGGGGTGGCTACACCTTC	CASRVSGGGYTF
13	-	TRBJ2-7	-	TRBV5-4	TGTGCCAGCAGCTGGACGCCCTCCTACGAGCAGTACTTC	CASSWTPSYEQYF
14	-	TRBJ1-1	-	TRBV29-1	TGCAGCGTTGCGGGGTGGGATGAAAACACTGAAGCTTTCTTT	CSVAGWDENTEAFF
12	-	TRBJ2-7	-	TRBV2	TGTGCCAGCACCGTGGGTGGCAACGAGCAGTACTTC	CASTVGGNEQYF
13	TRBD1	TRBJ1-2	-	TRBV7-8	TGTGCCAGCAGCCCTGGACAGGGAGGTGGCTACACCTTC	CASSPGQGGGYTF
12	-	TRBJ1-1	-	TRBV28	TGTGCCAGCAGCCGCATAAGCCACGAAGCTTTCTTT	CASSRISHEAFF